These T cell receptor beta chains were read from a single sample in a study of blood T cell repertoires in COVID-19. This table comes from immunoSEQ multiplex PCR, and its TCRdb copy is limited to in-frame clones, with some not included. In the table there are around 140,000 clones, approximately 88% of which are singletons. Sequencing input: peripheral blood. Every receptor here comes from a woman aged 45-60 years with acute or convalescent COVID-19. Both conserved end residues are part of each CDR3. The order of the fields is V gene, clone size, D gene, J gene, CDR3 protein, CDR3 DNA. D genes are given only for firm matches. Some rows have no size entry. The others give once, few or many, or a class for an expanded clone.

V gene: TRBV5-1; clone size: -; D gene: TRBD1; J gene: TRBJ1-6; CDR3 protein: CASSRLARGPLLTPLHF; CDR3 DNA: TGCGCCAGCAGCCGCTTAGCCAGGGGGCCCCTTTTGACACCCCTCCACTTT
V gene: TRBV5-4; clone size: -; D gene: TRBD2; J gene: TRBJ2-3; CDR3 protein: CASSSGLAADTQYF; CDR3 DNA: TGTGCCAGCAGCTCGGGACTAGCGGCAGATACGCAGTATTTT
V gene: TRBV11-2; clone size: once; D gene: TRBD1; J gene: TRBJ2-7; CDR3 protein: CASSLNRDRPLEQYF; CDR3 DNA: TGTGCCAGCAGCTTAAATCGGGACAGACCTCTGGAGCAGTACTTC
V gene: TRBV5-1; clone size: -; D gene: -; J gene: TRBJ1-6; CDR3 protein: CASSLSSTPGQNSPLHF; CDR3 DNA: TGCGCCAGCAGCTTGAGTTCGACTCCGGGACAAAATTCACCCCTCCACTTT
V gene: TRBV28; clone size: -; D gene: -; J gene: TRBJ1-2; CDR3 protein: CASSSNLPTGYGYTF; CDR3 DNA: TGTGCCAGCAGTTCTAACCTCCCTACAGGCTATGGCTACACCTTC
V gene: TRBV29-1; clone size: -; D gene: TRBD2; J gene: TRBJ2-3; CDR3 protein: CSYRRSGGDTQYF; CDR3 DNA: TGCAGCTACCGGAGGTCGGGGGGGGATACGCAGTATTTT
V gene: TRBV7-3; clone size: -; D gene: TRBD1; J gene: TRBJ1-6; CDR3 protein: CASSLRQGALGNSPLHF; CDR3 DNA: TGTGCCAGCAGCTTAAGACAGGGGGCCCTTGGTAATTCACCCCTCCACTTT
V gene: TRBV7-3; clone size: -; D gene: -; J gene: TRBJ2-1; CDR3 protein: CASSLLSGRFDEQFF; CDR3 DNA: TGTGCCAGCAGCTTGTTGTCTGGCAGGTTCGATGAGCAGTTCTTC
V gene: TRBV19; clone size: -; D gene: TRBD2; J gene: TRBJ2-7; CDR3 protein: CASSTRTSGLTYEQYF; CDR3 DNA: TGTGCCAGTAGTACCCGGACTAGCGGTCTTACCTACGAGCAGTACTTC
V gene: TRBV19; clone size: -; D gene: -; J gene: TRBJ1-4; CDR3 protein: CASSMGRTNEKLFF; CDR3 DNA: TGTGCCAGTAGTATGGGCAGAACTAATGAAAAACTGTTTTTT
V gene: TRBV7-9; clone size: -; D gene: -; J gene: TRBJ1-6; CDR3 protein: CASSWGDNSPLHF; CDR3 DNA: TGTGCCAGCAGCTGGGGCGATAATTCACCCCTCCACTTT
V gene: TRBV7-3; clone size: -; D gene: -; J gene: TRBJ1-1; CDR3 protein: CASSPQVVPGAGEAFF; CDR3 DNA: TGTGCCAGCAGCCCCCAGGTGGTGCCAGGGGCAGGTGAAGCTTTCTTT
V gene: TRBV30; clone size: -; D gene: TRBD1; J gene: TRBJ1-1; CDR3 protein: CAWSVSYRGYTEAFF; CDR3 DNA: TGTGCCTGGAGTGTATCTTACAGGGGATACACTGAAGCTTTCTTT
V gene: TRBV2; clone size: -; D gene: -; J gene: TRBJ2-3; CDR3 protein: CASSGTGTGTDTQYF; CDR3 DNA: TGTGCCAGCAGTGGCACAGGGACGGGCACAGATACGCAGTATTTT
V gene: TRBV6-5; clone size: -; D gene: -; J gene: TRBJ1-1; CDR3 protein: CASSPLAGNTEAFF; CDR3 DNA: TGTGCCAGCAGTCCCCTGGCGGGGAACACTGAAGCTTTCTTT
V gene: TRBV2; clone size: once; D gene: -; J gene: TRBJ1-5; CDR3 protein: CASSEGWGGSHQPQHF; CDR3 DNA: TGTGCCAGCAGTGAAGGATGGGGGGGGAGTCATCAGCCCCAGCATTTT
V gene: TRBV7-2; clone size: -; D gene: -; J gene: TRBJ1-4; CDR3 protein: CASSLRATNEKLFF; CDR3 DNA: TGTGCCAGCAGCTTAAGAGCAACTAATGAAAAACTGTTTTTT
V gene: TRBV19; clone size: -; D gene: TRBD1; J gene: TRBJ1-6; CDR3 protein: CASSILPGQGDSPLHF; CDR3 DNA: TGTGCCAGTAGTATACTACCGGGACAGGGGGACTCACCCCTCCACTTT
V gene: TRBV5-6; clone size: -; D gene: TRBD2; J gene: TRBJ2-3; CDR3 protein: CASSWGAGEPTDTQYF; CDR3 DNA: TGTGCCAGCAGCTGGGGAGCGGGAGAGCCCACAGATACGCAGTATTTT
V gene: TRBV6-5; clone size: -; D gene: -; J gene: TRBJ1-1; CDR3 protein: CASSRGSSEAFF; CDR3 DNA: TGTGCCAGCAGCCGAGGTTCTTCTGAAGCTTTCTTT
V gene: TRBV5-6; clone size: -; D gene: -; J gene: TRBJ1-6; CDR3 protein: CASSLRNYLSSYNSPLHF; CDR3 DNA: TGTGCCAGCAGCTTGCGTAACTACCTGAGCTCCTATAATTCACCCCTCCACTTT
V gene: TRBV3-1/TRBV3-2; clone size: -; D gene: TRBD2; J gene: TRBJ2-1; CDR3 protein: CASSQAPTYSGRAGEQFF; CDR3 DNA: TGTGCCAGCAGCCAAGCCCCAACCTATAGCGGGAGGGCGGGGGAGCAGTTCTTC
V gene: TRBV29-1; clone size: -; D gene: -; J gene: TRBJ1-1; CDR3 protein: CSALQSGSSEAFF; CDR3 DNA: TGCAGTGCCCTACAATCAGGTTCCTCTGAAGCTTTCTTT
V gene: TRBV6-5; clone size: -; D gene: -; J gene: TRBJ2-3; CDR3 protein: CASSYSVQGADTQYF; CDR3 DNA: TGTGCCAGCAGTTACTCGGTCCAGGGTGCAGATACGCAGTATTTT
V gene: TRBV7-3; clone size: -; D gene: -; J gene: TRBJ1-2; CDR3 protein: CASSLGTTSNYGYTF; CDR3 DNA: TGTGCCAGCAGCTTAGGCACCACCTCTAACTATGGCTACACCTTC
V gene: TRBV28; clone size: -; D gene: -; J gene: TRBJ1-2; CDR3 protein: CASSLSRGHGDGYTF; CDR3 DNA: TGTGCCAGCAGTTTGAGCAGGGGTCATGGGGATGGCTACACCTTC
V gene: TRBV7-2; clone size: -; D gene: -; J gene: TRBJ1-3; CDR3 protein: CASSLGGATGSGNTIYF; CDR3 DNA: TGTGCCAGCAGCTTAGGTGGGGCCACAGGGAGTGGAAACACCATATATTTT